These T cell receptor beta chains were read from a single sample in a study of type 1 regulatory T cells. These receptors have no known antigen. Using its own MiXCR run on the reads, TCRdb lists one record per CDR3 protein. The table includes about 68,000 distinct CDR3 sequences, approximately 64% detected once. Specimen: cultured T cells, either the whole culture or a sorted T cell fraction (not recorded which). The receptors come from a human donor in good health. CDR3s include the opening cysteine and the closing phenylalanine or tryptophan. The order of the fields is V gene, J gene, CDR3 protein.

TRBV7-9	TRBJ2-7	CASSFHIGDSEQYF
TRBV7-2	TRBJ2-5	CASSEQGRETQYF
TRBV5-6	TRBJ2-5	CASSYPAGETQYF
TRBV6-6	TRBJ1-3	CASSTDGISGNTIYF
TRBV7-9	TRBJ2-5	CASSTQAGFGETQYF
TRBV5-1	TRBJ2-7	CASSLSGTPSSYEQYF
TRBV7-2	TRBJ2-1	CASSLILAGRISYNEQFF
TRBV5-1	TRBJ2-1	CASSLFGTSGGYNEQFF
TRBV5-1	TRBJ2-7	CASSLGQGSSEQYF
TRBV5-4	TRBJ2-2	CASSFIGASNTGELFF
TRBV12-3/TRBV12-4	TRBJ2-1	CASRVAGSQGNEQFF
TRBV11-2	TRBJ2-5	CASRGVAGIRETQYF
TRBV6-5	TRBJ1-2	CASSYGTDYGYTF
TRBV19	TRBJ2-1	CASSLSGAYNEQFF
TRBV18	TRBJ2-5	CASSPGAPGETQYF
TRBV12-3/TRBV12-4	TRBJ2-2	CASSLSANTGELFF
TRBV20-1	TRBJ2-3	CSARVAGVDTQYF
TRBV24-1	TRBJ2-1	CATSDQDGIYNEQFF
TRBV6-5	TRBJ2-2	CASRFSTGELFF
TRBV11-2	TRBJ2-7	CASSLASGSLGEQYF
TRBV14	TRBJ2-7	CASSQRGVYEQYF
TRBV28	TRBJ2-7	CASSLFAGAVVGEQYF
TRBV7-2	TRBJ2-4	CASSLSAPAKNIQYF
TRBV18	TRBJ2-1	CASSSSENNEQFF
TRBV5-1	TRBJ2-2	CASSLSGKNTGELFF
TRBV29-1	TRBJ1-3	CSVGQNGGNTIYF
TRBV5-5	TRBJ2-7	CASSPRDGQNEQYF
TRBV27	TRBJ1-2	CASSFNIPPRGYTF
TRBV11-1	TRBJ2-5	CASSYAGVQETQYF
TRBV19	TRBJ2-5	CASKSGAYDQETQYF
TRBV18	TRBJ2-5	CASSPRGTSGGETQYF
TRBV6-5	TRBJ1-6	CASKRQGPSPLHF
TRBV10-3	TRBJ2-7	CAISQGIYEQYF
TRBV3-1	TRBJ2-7	CASSPGAAGTYEQYF
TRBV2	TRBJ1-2	CASSEDRDGYTF
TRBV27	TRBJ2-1	CASSLGVLGTEQFF
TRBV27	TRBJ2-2	CASSLWRNTGELFF